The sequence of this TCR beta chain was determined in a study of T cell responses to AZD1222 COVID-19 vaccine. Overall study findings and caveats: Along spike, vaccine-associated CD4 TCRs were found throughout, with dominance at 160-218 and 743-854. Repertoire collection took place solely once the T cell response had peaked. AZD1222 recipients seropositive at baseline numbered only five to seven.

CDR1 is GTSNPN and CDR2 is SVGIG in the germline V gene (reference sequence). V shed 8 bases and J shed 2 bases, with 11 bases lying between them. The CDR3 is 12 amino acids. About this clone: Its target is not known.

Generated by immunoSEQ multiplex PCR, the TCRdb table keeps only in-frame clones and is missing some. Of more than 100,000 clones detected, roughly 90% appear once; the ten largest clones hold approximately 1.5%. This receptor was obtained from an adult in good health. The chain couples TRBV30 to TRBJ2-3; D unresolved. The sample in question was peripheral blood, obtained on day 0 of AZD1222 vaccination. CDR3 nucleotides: TGTGCCCGCACCCGCCTCACAGATACGCAGTATTTT. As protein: CARTRLTDTQYF.